These T cell receptor beta chains were read from a single sample in a study of cytomegalovirus exposure and HLA in healthy donors. Using immunoSEQ multiplex PCR, the repertoire was profiled, and TCRdb retains in-frame clones only, with some absent. The sample yields roughly 96,000 clones, 65% to 85% seen once. The sequenced material came from PBMCs. The receptors here all came from a woman aged 65 to 85 in good health and CMV-seropositive. The conserved cysteine and the conserved F or W are not part of the CDR3 here. Rows may omit the clone size; those that give it use once, few, many or a size class.

size,V,J,CDR3
-,TRBV28,TRBJ1-1,ASSLLRSEAF
-,TRBV5-6,TRBJ1-2,ASSLVQGGGYGYT
few,TRBV6-5,TRBJ2-5,ASSHRQVQETQY
-,TRBV4-1,TRBJ2-1,ASSQEGGLATYNEQF
-,TRBV5-1,TRBJ1-1,ASSLATDTEAF
-,TRBV13,TRBJ1-1,ASSGGGAPPNTEAF
-,TRBV5-5,TRBJ2-7,ASSQVRERYEQY
-,TRBV2,TRBJ1-2,ASSLKQGPHYGYT
-,TRBV5-1,TRBJ2-5,ASSLGMASGKQETQY
few,TRBV29-1,TRBJ2-5,SVESSPGDQY
-,TRBV9,TRBJ1-1,ASSVDRISLGSTEAF
-,TRBV6-6,TRBJ2-1,ASSYRRLAGSDEQF
-,TRBV7-9,TRBJ2-7,SSSLFPYEQY
-,TRBV18,TRBJ1-2,ASSTDRANYGYT
-,TRBV30,TRBJ1-6,AWSATTGDSPLH
-,TRBV15,TRBJ1-1,ATSVGHVGQNTEAF
-,TRBV19,TRBJ1-5,ASSSGTVISPQH
-,TRBV6-5,TRBJ1-6,ASRLVGGWSPLH
few,TRBV29-1,TRBJ2-3,SAVPLAWTKDTQY
-,TRBV6-4,TRBJ2-3,ASSSTASYTDTQY
-,TRBV4-1,TRBJ2-3,ASSQSTGTGYTDTQY
few,TRBV9,TRBJ1-2,ASSAPDRSSDGYT
-,TRBV10-1,TRBJ2-3,ASSDTRGLSTDTQY
-,TRBV5-4,TRBJ1-2,ASSLIQVNYGYT
-,TRBV15,TRBJ2-3,ATSRDVAPDTQY
few,TRBV6-1,TRBJ2-1,ASRLADLYNEQF
-,TRBV2,TRBJ1-1,ASRDRTGGRAF
-,TRBV6-5,TRBJ2-1,ASSHNRVSEQF
-,TRBV30,TRBJ1-1,AWSVRVAGRADTEAF
-,TRBV6-6,TRBJ1-1,ASMSRGMNTEAF
few,TRBV5-4,TRBJ1-2,ASSWALGGQGTYGYT
-,TRBV14,TRBJ1-6,ASSQSQNSPLH
-,TRBV28,TRBJ1-6,ASSLSSYNSPLH
-,TRBV28,TRBJ1-2,ASSAQQGGYT
-,TRBV5-6,TRBJ2-7,ASSPLGLADSSYEQY
-,TRBV28,TRBJ2-4,ASSSTVEAHIQY
-,TRBV7-2,-,ASSLNPGPSYEQY
few,TRBV7-9,TRBJ1-1,ASSPSGGEAF
-,TRBV4-2,TRBJ2-1,ASSQGARNEQF
-,TRBV29-1,TRBJ2-2,SVVVGAATGELF
-,TRBV7-9,TRBJ2-7,ASSLAGTSGSGSYEQY
-,TRBV5-1,-,ASSLNSLGPYEQY
-,TRBV7-2,TRBJ2-7,ASSLLAGGRSSYEQY
-,TRBV6-4,TRBJ2-3,ASSSGSAGTTDTQY
-,TRBV7-7,TRBJ2-7,ASSLGRRSEQY
-,TRBV25-1,TRBJ2-3,ASSEFQRGGADTQY
-,TRBV28,-,ASSFSYEQY
once,TRBV10-2,TRBJ2-7,ASSPKLPSYEQY
-,TRBV5-1,TRBJ2-2,ASSPEQGAGGELF
-,TRBV28,TRBJ2-3,ASRVRGTSGSGRPPRGDTDTQY
-,TRBV5-5,TRBJ1-1,ASSYGRGGNTEAF
few,TRBV27,TRBJ1-5,ASSLWAGGNQPQH
-,TRBV7-9,TRBJ2-1,ASKVAGKGEQF
-,TRBV10-2,TRBJ1-5,ASSEGSGRRPQH
-,TRBV7-3,TRBJ2-1,ASSPGRTSDNEQF
-,TRBV7-2,TRBJ2-4,ASSLDYYAGGKLKNIQY
-,TRBV6-5,TRBJ2-1,ASSFGGLASPEQF
-,TRBV9,TRBJ2-5,ASSVGGRQETQY
-,TRBV19,TRBJ2-7,ASSIAGGIHEQY
-,TRBV5-1,TRBJ2-5,ASSQGTAGTQY